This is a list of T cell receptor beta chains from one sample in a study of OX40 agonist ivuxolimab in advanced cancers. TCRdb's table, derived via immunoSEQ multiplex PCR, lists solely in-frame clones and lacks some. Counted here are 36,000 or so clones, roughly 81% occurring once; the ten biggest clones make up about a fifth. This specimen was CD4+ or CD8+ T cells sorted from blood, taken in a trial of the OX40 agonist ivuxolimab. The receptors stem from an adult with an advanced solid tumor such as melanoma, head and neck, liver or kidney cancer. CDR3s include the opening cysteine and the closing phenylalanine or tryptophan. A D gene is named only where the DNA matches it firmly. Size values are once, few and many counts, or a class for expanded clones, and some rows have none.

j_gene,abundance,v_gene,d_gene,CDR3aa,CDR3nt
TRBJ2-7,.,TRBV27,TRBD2,CASSNEAAGAYEQYF,TGTGCCAGCAGTAACGAGGCAGCGGGAGCCTACGAGCAGTACTTC
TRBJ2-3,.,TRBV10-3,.,CAISESLGVGTDTQYF,TGTGCCATCAGTGAGTCGCTGGGGGTAGGGACAGATACGCAGTATTTT
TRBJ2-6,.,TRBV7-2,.,CASSLSSGANVLTF,TGTGCCAGCAGCTTATCCTCTGGGGCCAACGTCCTGACTTTC
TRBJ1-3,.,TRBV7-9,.,CASSFVGSGNTIYF,TGTGCCAGCAGCTTCGTCGGCTCTGGAAACACCATATATTTT
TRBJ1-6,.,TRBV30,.,CAWSGIGGSPLHF,TGTGCCTGGAGTGGGATTGGGGGGTCACCCCTCCACTTT
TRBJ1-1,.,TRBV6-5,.,CASSLDWGTEAFF,TGTGCCAGCAGTTTAGACTGGGGGACTGAAGCTTTCTTT
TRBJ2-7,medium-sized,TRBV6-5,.,CASSYSKQAAYEQYF,TGTGCCAGCAGTTACTCGAAGCAGGCCGCCTACGAGCAGTACTTC
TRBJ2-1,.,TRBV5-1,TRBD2,CASSLTSGGPAQQFF,TGCGCCAGCAGCTTGACTAGCGGGGGACCGGCACAGCAGTTCTTC
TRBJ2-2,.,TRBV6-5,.,CASSYMGGTGELFF,TGTGCCAGCAGTTACATGGGCGGCACCGGGGAGCTGTTTTTT
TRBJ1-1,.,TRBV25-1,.,CASSATGRVTEAFF,TGTGCCAGCAGTGCCACAGGACGGGTTACTGAAGCTTTCTTT
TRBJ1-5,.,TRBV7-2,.,CASSPWGGQPQHF,TGTGCCAGCAGCCCTTGGGGGGGGCAGCCCCAGCATTTT
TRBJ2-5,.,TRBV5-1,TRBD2,CASSLGGLAGTQETQYF,TGCGCCAGCAGCTTGGGGGGACTAGCGGGCACACAAGAGACCCAGTACTTC
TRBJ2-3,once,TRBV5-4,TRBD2,CASSLKGLVSPDTQYF,TGTGCCAGCAGCTTGAAGGGACTAGTTTCGCCAGATACGCAGTATTTT
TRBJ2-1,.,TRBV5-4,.,CASSSGTGPSYNEQFF,TGTGCCAGCAGCTCAGGGACCGGACCCTCCTACAATGAGCAGTTCTTC
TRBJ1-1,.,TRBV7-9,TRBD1,CASSSRTGRTEAFF,TGTGCCAGCAGCTCAAGGACAGGGAGGACTGAAGCTTTCTTT
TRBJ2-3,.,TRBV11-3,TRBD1,CASSSGQETSTDTQYF,TGTGCCAGCAGCTCTGGACAGGAGACTAGCACAGATACGCAGTATTTT
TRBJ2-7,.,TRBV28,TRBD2,CASQAGGSSYEQYF,TGTGCCAGCCAAGCGGGAGGGAGCTCCTACGAGCAGTACTTC
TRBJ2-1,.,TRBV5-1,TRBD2,CASSLVLAGEQFF,TGCGCCAGCAGCTTGGTACTAGCGGGAGAGCAGTTCTTC
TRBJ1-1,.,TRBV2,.,CASRETDLNTEAFF,TGTGCCAGCCGCGAGACGGACTTGAACACTGAAGCTTTCTTT
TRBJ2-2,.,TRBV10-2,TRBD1,CASTSPRDRGIVVGGELFF,TGCGCCAGCACTTCCCCCCGGGACAGGGGGATTGTCGTGGGCGGGGAGCTGTTTTTT
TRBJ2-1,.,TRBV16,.,CASSQLGGNNEQFF,TGTGCCAGCAGCCAACTTGGGGGGAACAATGAGCAGTTCTTC
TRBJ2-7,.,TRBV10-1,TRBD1,CAPLGDSETYEQYF,TGCGCCCCCTTAGGGGACAGCGAAACCTACGAGCAGTACTTC
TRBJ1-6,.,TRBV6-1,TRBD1,CASSSDRGKESPLHF,TGTGCCAGCAGTTCGGACAGGGGAAAAGAATCACCCCTCCACTTT
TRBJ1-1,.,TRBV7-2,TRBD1,CASSRTGSTEAFF,TGTGCCAGCAGCCGGACAGGGAGCACTGAAGCTTTCTTT
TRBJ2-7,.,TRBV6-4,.,CASCLAPLHEQYF,TGTGCCAGTTGTCTAGCACCCCTCCACGAGCAGTACTTC
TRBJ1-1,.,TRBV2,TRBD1,CASSADRANTEAFF,TGTGCCAGCAGTGCGGACAGGGCAAACACTGAAGCTTTCTTT
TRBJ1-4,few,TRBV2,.,CASSEGRFEKLFF,TGTGCCAGCAGTGAGGGTCGCTTTGAAAAACTGTTTTTT
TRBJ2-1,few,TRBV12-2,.,CASRLEKGFSYNEQFF,TGTGCAAGTCGCTTAGAAAAGGGGTTCTCCTACAATGAGCAGTTCTTC
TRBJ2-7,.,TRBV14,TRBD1,CASSRGGQVGFEQYF,TGTGCCAGCAGCCGAGGGGGACAGGTCGGTTTCGAGCAGTACTTC